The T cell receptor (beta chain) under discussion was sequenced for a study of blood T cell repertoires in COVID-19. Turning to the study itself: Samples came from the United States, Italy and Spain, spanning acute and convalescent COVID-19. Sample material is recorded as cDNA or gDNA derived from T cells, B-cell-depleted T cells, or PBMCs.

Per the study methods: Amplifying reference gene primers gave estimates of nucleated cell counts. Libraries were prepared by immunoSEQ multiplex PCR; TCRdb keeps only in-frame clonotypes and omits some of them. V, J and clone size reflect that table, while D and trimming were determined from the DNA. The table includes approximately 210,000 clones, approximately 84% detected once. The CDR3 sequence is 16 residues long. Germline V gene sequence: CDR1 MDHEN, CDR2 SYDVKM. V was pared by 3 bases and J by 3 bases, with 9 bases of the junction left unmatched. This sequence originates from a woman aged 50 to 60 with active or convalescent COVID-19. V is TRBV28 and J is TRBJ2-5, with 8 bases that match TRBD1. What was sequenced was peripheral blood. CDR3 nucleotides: TGTGCCAGCAGTTTCAATTCCGGACAGGGAGAAGAGACCCAGTACTTC. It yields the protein CASSFNSGQGEETQYF.